These 29 T cell receptor beta chains originate from one sample sequenced in a study of T cell changes during pregnancy in multiple sclerosis. Produced via immunoSEQ multiplex PCR; TCRdb's table is partial and in-frame only. Counted here are roughly 77,000 clones, roughly 90% occurring once; the ten biggest clones make up roughly 2.1%. The sample was peripheral blood, taken in the second trimester of pregnancy. The receptors shown here come from a female donor with multiple sclerosis, enrolled in a pregnancy study.

The chain employs TRBV5-1 and TRBJ2-3; weak D call: TRBD2 (5 bases). Germline-derived CDR1 and CDR2 are SGHRS and YFSETQ. CDR3 length: 14 amino acids. The germline V and J ends were trimmed by 0 bases and 5 bases, with 10 bases remaining between them. In DNA form, the CDR3 reads TGCGCCAGCAGCTTGGGGCCTGCGGGAGATACGCAGTATTTT. It encodes CASSLGPAGDTQYF.

Only one count was recorded for this clone. The chain is built from TRBV7-9 and TRBJ1-4, with 8 bases that match TRBD1. The germline V gene has CDR1 SEHNR and CDR2 FQNEAQ (reference sequence). V lost 5 bases, J lost 8 bases, and 16 bases stayed unmatched. This CDR3 region has 17 residues. The CDR3 DNA reads TGTGCCAGCAGCCCCTACGGACAGGGTATATCTTCCGAAAAACTGTTTTTT. Translated, it gives CASSPYGQGISSEKLFF.

This chain connects TRBV10-3 to TRBJ1-1; 8 nucleotides agree with TRBD1. The CDR3 is made up of 15 amino acids. From germline, CDR1 is ENHRY and CDR2 SYGVKD. With 4 bases clipped from V and 0 bases from J, the junction kept 4 bases outside the gene matches. The CDR3 loop is CAISGQGTMNTEAFF. DNA of the CDR3: TGTGCCATCAGTGGACAGGGGACAATGAACACTGAAGCTTTCTTT.

The J gene is TRBJ1-4, the V gene TRBV5-1; tentatively, D is TRBD1 (5 bases). The CDR3 is 14 residues long. Germline CDR1 reads SGHRS; CDR2 reads YFSETQ. Trimming pared 4 bases from V and 7 bases from J, leaving 14 bases between. The CDR3 DNA is TGCGCCAGCAGCCTGTCCGGGGGATCTGAAAAACTGTTTTTT. It encodes CASSLSGGSEKLFF.

The chain couples TRBV14 to TRBJ1-2; TRBD1 is a possible D gene (5 bases). Germline V CDR1 and CDR2: SGHDN, FVKESK. Trimming removed 4 bases from V and 0 bases from J, with 6 bases in between. This CDR3 contains 13 residues. CDR3 residues: CASSRTSNYGYTF. The CDR3 bases are TGTGCCAGCAGCCGGACATCTAACTATGGCTACACCTTC.

This chain joins TRBV27 and TRBJ2-3; TRBD2 agrees at 8 bases. Germline loops: CDR1 MNHEY, CDR2 SMNVEV (reference sequence). V was clipped by 1 base and J by 5 bases; unmatched bases: 2. The CDR3 covers 14 residues. CDR3 loop: CASSLYGRVDTQYF. The CDR3 bases are TGTGCCAGCAGTTTATACGGGAGGGTAGATACGCAGTATTTT.

The table lists this clone with a few counts. This sequence joins TRBV7-8 and TRBJ2-2; a weak D match, TRBD1 (5 bases). The CDR3 totals 13 residues. V shed 5 bases and J shed 7 bases, with 11 bases lying between them. From germline, CDR1 is SGHVS and CDR2 FQNEAQ. The chain's CDR3 is CASSTGLDGELFF. DNA of the CDR3: TGTGCCAGCAGCACAGGCTTGGACGGGGAGCTGTTTTTT. Combining the CDR3 with reference TRBV7-8 and TRBJ2-2 gives the whole variable domain GAGVSQSPRYKVAKRGQDVALRCDPISGHVSLFWYQQALGQGPEFLTYFQNEAQLDKSGLPSDRFFAERPEGSVSTLKIQRTQQEDSAVYLCASSTGLDGELFFGEGSRLTVL.

The V call is TRBV30, the J call TRBJ1-1, with TRBD1 matching over 7 bases. Germline V lookup: CDR1 GTSNPN, CDR2 SVGIG (reference sequence). The V segment lost 1 base and the J segment 2 bases; nucleotides outside the gene matches: 7. The CDR3 has 15 residues. The CDR3 DNA follows: TGTGCCTGGAGTGGGACAGGCAAAATAAACACTGAAGCTTTCTTT. This translates into CAWSGTGKINTEAFF. Together with reference TRBV30 and TRBJ1-1, the CDR3 gives the full variable domain: SQTIHQWPATLVQPVGSPLSLECTVEGTSNPNLYWYRQAAGRGLQLLFYSVGIGQISSEVPQNLSASRPQDRQFILSSKKLLLSDSGFYLCAWSGTGKINTEAFFGQGTRLTVV.

The sample holds one count of this clone. For the CDR3, the DNA is TGTGCCTGGGCAGGGATGGTGGGACAGCCCCAGCATTTT. Translating it yields CAWAGMVGQPQHF. V usage is TRBV30 and J usage is TRBJ1-5; D is perhaps TRBD1 (5 bases). The germline V and J ends were trimmed by 5 bases and 7 bases, with 15 bases remaining between them. The CDR3 is made up of 13 amino acids. Germline V gives CDR1 GTSNPN, CDR2 SVGIG (reference sequence).

The V and J genes are TRBV11-3 and TRBJ1-5; TRBD1 agrees at 7 bases. Germline-derived CDR1 and CDR2 are SGHNT and YENEEA. The CDR3 length is 19 residues. J lost 2 bases, V lost 1 base, and 14 bases had no gene match. CDR3 sequence (DNA): TGTGCCAGCAGCTTAGGCCATTATACAGGGGTAGGTTGCAATCAGCCCCAGCATTTT. Its protein is CASSLGHYTGVGCNQPQHF.

This clone was observed a single time. This chain links TRBV6-5 with TRBJ1-4, with 11 bases lining up with TRBD1. The CDR3 consists of 15 residues. The V gene's germline CDR1 is MNHEY and CDR2 SVGAGI. Trimming at V came to 7 bases and at J to 8 bases, leaving 9 bases not matched to a gene. The CDR3 sequence is CASTTTGTGGEKLFF. CDR3 coding DNA: TGTGCCAGCACCACCACCGGGACAGGGGGAGAAAAACTGTTTTTT.

The CDR3 nucleotides read TGTGCCAGCTCCGTACTAATAGCGGGACAAGAGACCCAGTACTTC. The encoded protein is CASSVLIAGQETQYF. The V gene is TRBV18, the J gene TRBJ2-5; 8 bases fit TRBD2. The V segment lost 6 bases and the J segment 2 bases; nucleotides outside the gene matches: 8. This CDR3 region has 15 residues. Looked up from germline, CDR1 is KGHSH and CDR2 is LQKENI.

The chain recombines TRBV29-1 with TRBJ1-1; perhaps TRBD1 as D (5 bases). Germline CDR1 and CDR2: SQVTM and ANQGSEA. The V gene lost 4 bases and the J gene lost 2 bases, with 8 bases spanning the gap. There are 12 residues in the CDR3. CDR3 coding DNA: TGCAGCGTTGTACGGACAAACACTGAAGCTTTCTTT. Its protein is CSVVRTNTEAFF.

This clone was found once. The gene calls are TRBV27 and TRBJ2-1; TRBD2 matches 14 bases. The CDR3 sequence is 17 residues long. V trimming: 6 bases; J trimming: 7 bases; junction bases outside the gene matches: 11. The germline V gene has CDR1 MNHEY and CDR2 SMNVEV (reference sequence). The CDR3 DNA reads as TGTGCCAGCAGGGAGCGCGGACTAGCGGGAGGCCAAAATGAGCAGTTCTTC. Protein: CASRERGLAGGQNEQFF.

The rearrangement links TRBV7-2 to TRBJ2-7, with 12 positions matching TRBD2. J gave up 4 bases and V 5 bases, and 9 bases lay outside the gene matches. The CDR3 is 16 amino acids. Germline V gene sequence: CDR1 SGHTA, CDR2 FQGNSA. This CDR3 is CASSIGLAGRGYEQYF. Written as DNA, the CDR3 is TGTGCCAGCAGCATAGGACTAGCGGGACGAGGGTACGAGCAGTACTTC.

This chain links TRBV27 with TRBJ1-6, with D tentatively TRBD1 (5 bases). Germline V CDR1 and CDR2: MNHEY, SMNVEV (reference sequence). V lost 7 bases to trimming and J lost 9 bases, with 13 bases between them. The CDR3 extends over 13 amino acids. CDR3 DNA: TGTGCCAGCAAACAGGTGTTCAGTTCACCCCTCCACTTT. Translated: CASKQVFSSPLHF.

V usage is TRBV9 and J usage is TRBJ2-7; D not resolved. CDR1 is SGDLS, CDR2 YYNGEE, per germline. The CDR3 spans 14 residues. The ends were cut back, 0 bases at V and 3 bases at J, with 10 bases in the middle. In DNA form, the CDR3 reads TGTGCCAGCAGCGTAGGAACGTCGGGCTACGAGCAGTACTTC. Translated, it gives CASSVGTSGYEQYF.

J is TRBJ2-3 and V is TRBV7-2; D not certain. Germline values: CDR1 SGHTA, CDR2 FQGNSA. CDR3 length equals 14 residues. Trimming pared 2 bases from V and 4 bases from J, leaving 10 bases between. CDR3 loop: CASSLITVADTQYF. The CDR3 DNA reads TGTGCCAGCAGCTTAATAACAGTTGCAGATACGCAGTATTTT.

The chain recombines TRBV5-1 with TRBJ2-7; possible D gene TRBD2, 6 bases. Germline V gene sequence: CDR1 SGHRS, CDR2 YFSETQ. The CDR3 is 13 amino acids. Trimming stripped 4 bases from V and 7 bases from J, with 15 bases between. DNA of the CDR3: TGCGCCAGCAGCATGACTAGTTCGGGGGAGCAGTACTTC. This codes for CASSMTSSGEQYF.

The chain combines TRBV7-3 with TRBJ2-1; TRBD2 is a possible D gene (5 bases). The germline V and J ends were trimmed by 4 bases and 10 bases, with 11 bases remaining between them. There are 12 residues in the CDR3. CDR1 is SGHTA and CDR2 is FQGTGA in the germline V gene. The CDR3 loop reads CASSSPPGEQFF. CDR3 DNA sequence: TGTGCCAGCAGCTCGCCCCCGGGGGAGCAGTTCTTC.

The rearrangement uses TRBV28 and TRBJ1-2, with a weak D call TRBD1 (6 bases). V gave up 1 base and J gave up 2 bases, with 8 bases separating them. The CDR3 has 14 amino acids. Germline CDR1 MDHEN, CDR2 SYDVKM. CDR3 DNA: TGTGCCAGCAGTTTATCCCAGGGGAACTATGGCTACACCTTC. It encodes CASSLSQGNYGYTF.

The chain carries TRBV7-2 and TRBJ1-6, with 8 nucleotides matching TRBD1. This CDR3 has 14 residues. J was trimmed by 11 bases and V by 5 bases; bases with no gene match: 8. Looked up from germline, CDR1 is SGHTA and CDR2 is FQGNSA. CDR3 residues: CASSQTGDRPPLHF. In DNA, the CDR3 is TGTGCCAGCAGCCAGACAGGGGATCGGCCACCCCTCCACTTT. Supplemented by reference TRBV7-2 and TRBJ1-6, the full variable domain reads GAGVSQSPSNKVTEKGKDVELRCDPISGHTALYWYRQSLGQGLEFLIYFQGNSAPDKSGLPSDRFSAERTGGSVSTLTIQRTQQEDSAVYLCASSQTGDRPPLHFGNGTRLTVT.

The rearrangement links TRBV13 to TRBJ2-2; tentative D call: TRBD2 (5 bases). The CDR3 spans 14 residues. CDR1 is PRHDT, CDR2 FYEKMQ, per germline (reference sequence). Trimming removed 6 bases from V and 4 bases from J, with 12 bases in between. The CDR3 sequence: CASSRRGLTGELFF. CDR3 DNA sequence: TGTGCCAGCAGTCGTAGAGGGCTCACCGGGGAGCTGTTTTTT. Full variable domain (outside the CDR3, taken from reference TRBV13 and TRBJ2-2): AAGVIQSPRHLIKEKRETATLKCYPIPRHDTVYWYQQGPGQDPQFLISFYEKMQSDKGSIPDRFSAQQFSDYHSELNMSSLELGDSALYFCASSRRGLTGELFFGEGSRLTVL.

The chain combines TRBV7-9 with TRBJ1-2; D gene unclear. V lost 1 base to trimming and J lost 0 bases, with 15 bases between them. This CDR3 contains 17 residues. From germline, CDR1 is SEHNR and CDR2 FQNEAQ (reference sequence). The CDR3: CASSLGGGNEANYGYTF. As DNA, the CDR3 is TGTGCCAGCAGCTTAGGTGGAGGGAATGAAGCTAACTATGGCTACACCTTC. The full variable domain, its missing parts supplied by reference TRBV7-9 and TRBJ1-2, is DTGVSQNPRHKITKRGQNVTFRCDPISEHNRLYWYRQTLGQGPEFLTYFQNEAQLEKSRLLSDRFSAERPKGSFSTLEIQRTEQGDSAMYLCASSLGGGNEANYGYTFGSGTRLTVV.

This chain uses TRBV4-1 with TRBJ2-3; 9 bases line up with TRBD2. The germline CDR1 and CDR2 sequences are MGHRA and YSYEKL. CDR3 length: 15 amino acids. The J segment lost 1 base and the V segment lost 2 bases, leaving 1 base of the junction unmatched. CDR3: CASSQIAGGTDTQYF. The CDR3 DNA reads TGCGCCAGCAGCCAAATAGCGGGGGGCACAGATACGCAGTATTTT.

The J gene is TRBJ2-7, the V gene TRBV10-2; 7 bases fit TRBD2. The trim removed 6 bases at V and 3 bases at J, leaving 5 bases unmatched. This CDR3 spans 13 amino acids. Per germline, CDR1 WSHSY and CDR2 SAAADI. The CDR3 nucleotides are TGCGCCAGCAGAAGCGGGGAGATCTACGAGCAGTACTTC. It is translated as CASRSGEIYEQYF.

The rearrangement joins TRBV6-6 to TRBJ2-2; D is unclear. The germline gives CDR1 MNHNY, CDR2 SVGAGI (reference sequence). V was cut by 8 bases and J by 1 base, with 5 bases left in between. This CDR3 has 12 amino acids. The chain's CDR3 is CASEQNTGELFF. The CDR3 DNA is TGTGCCAGCGAACAGAACACCGGGGAGCTGTTTTTT.

V and J are TRBV5-4 and TRBJ2-5; the match to TRBD1 covers 10 bases. The CDR3 is 16 amino acids. The germline V gene encodes CDR1 SGHNT and CDR2 YYREEE (reference sequence). With 3 bases clipped from V and 5 bases from J, the junction kept 10 bases outside the gene matches. CDR3: CASSSRQGASDETQYF. The CDR3 nucleotides are TGTGCCAGCAGCTCGCGACAGGGGGCAAGTGATGAGACCCAGTACTTC.

The rearrangement links TRBV5-4 to TRBJ2-1, with a weak D call TRBD2 (6 bases). V lost 2 bases, J lost 10 bases, and 7 bases lay in between. CDR1 and CDR2 (germline): SGHNT, YYREEE (reference sequence). CDR3 size: 11 residues. The CDR3 DNA is TGTGCCAGCAGCTTAGGGAGGGAGCAGTTCTTC. Protein product: CASSLGREQFF.